This record covers a single T cell receptor (beta chain). What it recognizes is unknown. Germline CDR1 is SGHNT and CDR2 is YYREEE (reference sequence). The CDR3 loop spans 14 amino acids. The V and J ends lost 5 bases and 1 base, in that order; junction bases with no gene match: 4. The entry originates in a study of human T cells and chemical hapten exposure. Study-level results: Against controls, expanded TCRs gave rise to significantly more large CDR3 similarity clusters. Donor immune responses may differ from healthy people's, since all donors had alopecia.

For the library, individual cDNA molecules each received unique molecular identifiers. In TCRdb, the RACE reads were re-called with MiXCR into one record per CDR3 protein. Among about 160,000 distinct CDR3 sequences, about a quarter were seen once, and the ten largest hold around 1.9%. Time point given: patch test 3, about 24 weeks after DPC sensitization. Treatment of the sample: therapeutic diphenylcyclopropenone sensitization with weekly scalp DPC. The sequence was collected from a woman between 18 and 29 years old with alopecia areata. Some clones in this sample may be carry-over from other donors' samples. The rearrangement uses TRBV5-4 and TRBJ2-3; 7 bases are shared with TRBD2. Sequencing used whole blood, obtained in connection with sensitization to the hapten diphenylcyclopropenone (DPC). CDR3 bases: TGTGCCAGCAGGGGGGGGGAGGGCACAGATACGCAGTATTTT. Translating it yields CASRGGEGTDTQYF.